This record concerns one T cell receptor (beta chain) sequence. Its antigen is as yet unknown. The sample originates from a study of memory CD4+ T cells and cytomegalovirus serostatus. Background on the study: Donors were healthy Belgian adults, some 10 CMV seropositive and fewer than 30 seronegative.

Single viable CD3+CD4+CD8-CD45RO+ cells were sorted as the memory CD4+ T cells. Regarding the study as a whole: About 40% of the roughly 150 known CMV-associated TCRbeta sequences appeared in CD4+ memory. Median bootstrapped AUC for CMV status was about 0.95 originally, about 0.9 US-trained. The CMV-associated TCR signature appears largely within the CD4+ memory repertoire.

The V gene's germline CDR1 is MNHEY and CDR2 SMNVEV (reference sequence). This CDR3 is built from 15 residues. Trimming cost V 6 bases and J 1 base, with 15 bases left between them. The table came from immunoSEQ multiplex PCR; TCRdb's copy has only in-frame clones and leaves some out. The sample carries about 60,000 clones, approximately 77% recorded once. The J gene is TRBJ1-1, the V gene TRBV27; the D gene is possibly TRBD1 (6 bases). The TCR comes from an adult in good health and CMV-seronegative. Some clones in this sample may be carry-over from other donors' samples. Sequencing used memory CD4+ T cells from blood. The CDR3, as DNA: TGTGCCAGCAGCCGACAAACAGGGAAGAACACTGAAGCTTTCTTT. Protein: CASSRQTGKNTEAFF.